This entry lists 20 T cell receptor beta chains sequenced from one sample in a study of vaccination effects on CD4 cells after COVID-19. Pools of viral peptides were used by the ViraFEST assay to expand antigen-specific CD4+ T cells ahead of sequencing. Cells that had been cultured for nine to eleven days were the source of isolated CD4+ T cells. Each participant was administered two doses of either the BNT162b2 or the mRNA-1273 vaccine. Antigen specificity for these receptors is unknown. The table came from immunoSEQ multiplex PCR; TCRdb's copy has only in-frame clones and leaves some out. This table has 30,000 to 40,000 clones, 55% to 75% appearing once. The source material was CD4+ T cells from PBMCs cultured with HCoV-229E spike peptides, sampled after COVID-19 vaccination. The receptor source for this set is a human donor who received a COVID-19 vaccine.

The chain couples TRBV5-6 to TRBJ1-5, with 12 bases that match TRBD1. The junction had 4 bases not matched to a gene; V was cut back by 5 bases and J by 4 bases. Germline values: CDR1 SGHDT, CDR2 YYEEEE. This CDR3 has 15 residues. The CDR3 region is CASSRDRGLNQPQHF. The DNA of the CDR3 is TGTGCCAGCAGTAGGGACAGGGGGCTGAATCAGCCCCAGCATTTT.

The rearrangement joins TRBV10-1 to TRBJ1-4; no reliable D call. Between the trimmed V and J ends, which lost 0 bases and 8 bases, there was a span of 7 bases. The CDR3 extends over 13 amino acids. The germline V gene has CDR1 WNHNN and CDR2 SYGVQD (reference sequence). DNA of the CDR3: TGCGCCAGCAGTGAGTCGACTGAGGAAAAACTGTTTTTT. This codes for CASSESTEEKLFF.

The chain links TRBV16 to TRBJ1-2; TRBD1 might be the D (5 bases). The CDR3 totals 14 residues. From germline, CDR1 is KGHSY and CDR2 FQNENV. The V gene lost 0 bases and the J gene lost 6 bases, with 11 bases spanning the gap. The CDR3 bases are TGTGCCAGCAGCCAATCGGGGACGGGGAATGGCTACACCTTC. The encoded protein is CASSQSGTGNGYTF.

The V gene is TRBV2, the J gene TRBJ1-5, with a tentative D call TRBD1 (6 bases). The V gene's germline CDR1 is SNHLY and CDR2 FYNNEI. The V gene lost 6 bases and the J gene lost 3 bases, with 12 bases spanning the gap. This CDR3 has 14 amino acids. The chain's CDR3 is CASRRGQPNQPQHF. The CDR3 DNA reads TGTGCCAGCAGGAGGGGACAACCCAATCAGCCCCAGCATTTT.

This chain joins TRBV5-1 and TRBJ2-3; 13 bases line up with TRBD2. CDR1 and CDR2 (germline): SGHRS, YFSETQ. V lost 2 bases and J lost 3; bases outside the gene matches: 3. The CDR3 is made up of 16 amino acids. CDR3 coding DNA: TGCGCCAGCAGCTTTCGACTAGCGGGAGGTACAGATACGCAGTATTTT. Its protein is CASSFRLAGGTDTQYF.

The rearrangement joins TRBV7-5 to TRBJ2-1; the D call of TRBD2 is as the table states it, not checked on the DNA. TRBV7-5 is a recognized pseudogene. The CDR3 is 12 amino acids. The CDR3 DNA reads as TGTGTCTGGAGGGTAGACGACAATGAGCAGTTCTTC. Its protein product is CVWRVDDNEQFF.

This clone came up once. V gene TRBV18 combines with J gene TRBJ1-2; D perhaps matches TRBD1 (6 bases). Germline V CDR1 and CDR2: KGHSH, LQKENI. There are 16 residues in the CDR3. V was cut by 6 bases and J by 3 bases, with 20 bases left in between. Written as DNA, the CDR3 is TGTGCCAGCTCGTCAGCGCTAGTCAGGGGAGACTATGGCTACACCTTC. It encodes CASSSALVRGDYGYTF.

V usage is TRBV10-3 and J usage is TRBJ2-3, with D possibly being TRBD1 or TRBD2 (5 bases each). CDR3 size: 13 residues. Trimming stripped 4 bases from V and 6 bases from J, with 11 bases between. Per germline, CDR1 ENHRY and CDR2 SYGVKD. The CDR3 reads CAISARWDDTQYF. CDR3 coding DNA: TGTGCCATCAGTGCCCGTTGGGACGATACGCAGTATTTT.

This clone has only a few counts. The rearrangement links TRBV28 to TRBJ1-1; unclear D gene. The V end lost 3 bases, the J end lost 3 bases, and 5 bases lay between the germline ends. The length of the CDR3 is 12 residues. The germline CDR1 and CDR2 sequences are MDHEN and SYDVKM. The CDR3 reads CASSFSDTEAFF. The CDR3 coding sequence is TGTGCCAGCAGTTTCTCGGACACTGAAGCTTTCTTT. Supplemented by reference TRBV28 and TRBJ1-1, the full variable domain reads DVKVTQSSRYLVKRTGEKVFLECVQDMDHENMFWYRQDPGLGLRLIYFSYDVKMKEKGDIPEGYSVSREKKERFSLILESASTNQTSMYLCASSFSDTEAFFGQGTRLTVV.

This clone has only one observation. V gene TRBV27 combines with J gene TRBJ1-2; TRBD1 matches at 7 bases. The V gene end was trimmed by 0 bases and the J gene end by 4 bases; junction bases not matched to a gene: 2. Looked up from germline, CDR1 is MNHEY and CDR2 is SMNVEV (reference sequence). The CDR3 has 14 residues. CDR3 sequence (DNA): TGTGCCAGCAGTTTATCCAGGGGGGTCTATGGCTACACCTTC. Protein product: CASSLSRGVYGYTF.

V and J are TRBV19 and TRBJ1-6; TRBD1 agrees at 7 bases. J gave up 8 bases and V 5 bases, and 9 bases lay outside the gene matches. The CDR3 covers 15 residues. Germline V gene sequence: CDR1 LNHDA, CDR2 SQIVND (reference sequence). The CDR3 loop reads CASSAQGERHSPLHF. The CDR3 coding sequence is TGTGCCAGTAGTGCCCAGGGGGAGAGGCATTCACCCCTCCACTTT.

This clone was seen more than once but under ten times. The rearrangement uses TRBV7-6 and TRBJ1-2; TRBD1 aligns across 10 bases. The length of the CDR3 is 15 residues. V lost 4 bases to trimming and J lost 2 bases; unmatched junction nucleotides: 4. The germline V gene has CDR1 SGHVS and CDR2 FNYEAQ. The CDR3 DNA sequence: TGTGCCAGCAGCTCTTCGGGACAGGGGAACTATGGCTACACCTTC. It encodes CASSSSGQGNYGYTF. Full variable domain (outside the CDR3, taken from reference TRBV7-6 and TRBJ1-2): GAGVSQSPRYKVTKRGQDVALRCDPISGHVSLYWYRQALGQGPEFLTYFNYEAQQDKSGLPNDRFSAERPEGSISTLTIQRTEQRDSAMYRCASSSSGQGNYGYTFGSGTRLTVV.

The V call is TRBV6-4, the J call TRBJ2-3; TRBD2 matches 14 bases. The germline gives CDR1 MRHNA, CDR2 SNTAGT. V trimming: 6 bases; J trimming: 7 bases; junction bases outside the gene matches: 9. The CDR3 contains 16 residues. Here the CDR3 reads CASSPAGTSGRHTQYF. In DNA, the CDR3 is TGTGCCAGCAGCCCCGCCGGGACTAGCGGGAGACATACGCAGTATTTT.

The rearrangement joins TRBV6-1 to TRBJ1-4; no reliable D call. The CDR3 totals 14 residues. Trimming cost V 1 base and J 5 bases, with 8 bases left between them. The germline gives CDR1 MNHNS, CDR2 SASEGT. As DNA, the CDR3 is TGTGCCAGCAGTGAAGTGTCAGCGAATGAAAAACTGTTTTTT. It specifies CASSEVSANEKLFF.

This clone has only a few counts. J is TRBJ2-2 and V is TRBV7-4, with no clear D. This CDR3 has 12 amino acids. V gave up 1 base and J gave up 3 bases, with 0 bases separating them. Germline V gene data show CDR1 as SGHVT and CDR2 as SQSDAQ. The CDR3 region is CASSLDTGELFF. DNA of the CDR3: TGTGCCAGCAGCTTAGACACCGGGGAGCTGTTTTTT.

The chain has TRBV7-9 and TRBJ2-2, with 13 bases aligning to TRBD2. Unmatched junction bases numbered 1, after V lost 3 bases and J lost 6 bases. The CDR3 length is 15 residues. Per germline, CDR1 SEHNR and CDR2 FQNEAQ (reference sequence). CDR3 coding DNA: TGTGCCAGCAGCTTTGGACTAGCGGGAGCCGGGGAGCTGTTTTTT. Translated: CASSFGLAGAGELFF.

The chain links TRBV18 to TRBJ2-7; 11 nucleotides align to TRBD2. V lost 6 bases and J lost 0; bases outside the gene matches: 7. The germline gives CDR1 KGHSH, CDR2 LQKENI. The CDR3 sequence is 16 residues long. In DNA, the CDR3 is TGTGCCAGCTCGACAGGGGGGACTAGCGGCTCCTACGAGCAGTACTTC. It specifies CASSTGGTSGSYEQYF.

The chain is built from TRBV6-5 and TRBJ1-3, with D hard to call. CDR1 and CDR2 (germline): MNHEY, SVGAGI. The V end lost 4 bases, the J end lost 2 bases, and 12 bases lay between the germline ends. The CDR3 spans 15 residues. In DNA, the CDR3 is TGTGCCAGCAGTTCAGCGATAACCGCTGGAAACACCATATATTTT. This codes for CASSSAITAGNTIYF.

The CDR3, as DNA: TGCGCCAGCAGCTTGACAGGGTTTATAGGCTACACCTTC. This gives the protein CASSLTGFIGYTF. This chain uses TRBV5-1 with TRBJ1-2, with a possible D match to TRBD1 (6 bases). CDR3 length equals 13 residues. CDR1 and CDR2 from the germline V gene are SGHRS and YFSETQ. Trimming took 1 base from V and 8 from J, leaving 12 bases between them.

V usage is TRBV5-6 and J usage is TRBJ1-1; perhaps TRBD1 as D (5 bases). Germline CDR1 and CDR2: SGHDT and YYEEEE. CDR3 size: 15 residues. V shed 4 bases and J shed 2 bases, with 15 bases lying between them. The CDR3 reads CASSGPGTSNTEAFF. In DNA form, the CDR3 reads TGTGCCAGCAGCGGACCGGGGACCAGTAACACTGAAGCTTTCTTT. The full variable domain, its missing parts supplied by reference TRBV5-6 and TRBJ1-1, is DAGVTQSPTHLIKTRGQQVTLRCSPKSGHDTVSWYQQALGQGPQFIFQYYEEEERQRGNFPDRFSGHQFPNYSSELNVNALLLGDSALYLCASSGPGTSNTEAFFGQGTRLTVV.